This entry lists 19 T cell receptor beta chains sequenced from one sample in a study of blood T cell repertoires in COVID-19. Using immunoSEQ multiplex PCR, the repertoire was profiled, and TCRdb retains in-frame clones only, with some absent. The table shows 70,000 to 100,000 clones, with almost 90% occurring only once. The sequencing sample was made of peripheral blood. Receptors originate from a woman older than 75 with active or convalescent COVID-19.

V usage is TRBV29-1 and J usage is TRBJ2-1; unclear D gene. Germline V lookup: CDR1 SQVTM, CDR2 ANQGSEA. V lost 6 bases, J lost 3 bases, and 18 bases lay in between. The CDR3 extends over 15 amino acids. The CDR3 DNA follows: TGCAGCGTCGCGATATCAGGAACCCTCTACAATGAGCAGTTCTTC. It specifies CSVAISGTLYNEQFF.

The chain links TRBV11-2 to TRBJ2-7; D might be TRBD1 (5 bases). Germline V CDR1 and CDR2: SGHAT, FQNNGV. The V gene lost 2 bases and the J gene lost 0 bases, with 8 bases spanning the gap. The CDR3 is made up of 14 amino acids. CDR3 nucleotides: TGTGCCAGCAGCTTAATGACAGCCTCCTACGAGCAGTACTTC. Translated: CASSLMTASYEQYF. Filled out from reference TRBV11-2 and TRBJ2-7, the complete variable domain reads EAGVAQSPRYKIIEKRQSVAFWCNPISGHATLYWYQQILGQGPKLLIQFQNNGVVDDSQLPKDRFSAERLKGVDSTLKIQPAKLEDSAVYLCASSLMTASYEQYFGPGTRLTVT.

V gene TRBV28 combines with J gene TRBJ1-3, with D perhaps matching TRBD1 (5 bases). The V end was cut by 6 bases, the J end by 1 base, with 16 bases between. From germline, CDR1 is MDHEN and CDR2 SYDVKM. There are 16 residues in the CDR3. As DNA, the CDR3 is TGTGCCAGCAGGGGTCCCTGGGGCTCTTCTGGAAACACCATATATTTT. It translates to CASRGPWGSSGNTIYF.

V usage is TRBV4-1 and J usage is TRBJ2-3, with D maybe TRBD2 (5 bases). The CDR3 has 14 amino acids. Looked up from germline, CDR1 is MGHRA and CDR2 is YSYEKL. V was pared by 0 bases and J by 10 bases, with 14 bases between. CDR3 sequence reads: CASSQEYAADSQYF. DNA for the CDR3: TGCGCCAGCAGCCAAGAGTACGCCGCGGACTCGCAGTATTTT.

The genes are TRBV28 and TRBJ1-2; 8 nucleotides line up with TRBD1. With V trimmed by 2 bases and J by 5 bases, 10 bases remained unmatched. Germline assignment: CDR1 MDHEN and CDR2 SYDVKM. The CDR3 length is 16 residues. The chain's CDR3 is CASSLPRGRGGYGYTF. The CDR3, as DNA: TGTGCCAGCAGTTTACCCAGGGGGCGGGGAGGGTATGGCTACACCTTC.

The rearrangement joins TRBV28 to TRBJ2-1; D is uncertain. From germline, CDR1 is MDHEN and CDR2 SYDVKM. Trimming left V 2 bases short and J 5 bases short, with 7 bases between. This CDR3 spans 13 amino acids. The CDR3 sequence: CASSLVSDNEQFF. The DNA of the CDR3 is TGTGCCAGCAGTTTAGTTTCGGACAATGAGCAGTTCTTC.

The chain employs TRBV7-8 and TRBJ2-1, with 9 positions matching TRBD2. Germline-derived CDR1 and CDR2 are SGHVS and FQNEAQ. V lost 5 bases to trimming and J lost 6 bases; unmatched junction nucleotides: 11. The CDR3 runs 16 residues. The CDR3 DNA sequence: TGTGCCAGCAGCCCGGGGGTGCGGGAGGGGACCAATGAGCAGTTCTTC. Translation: CASSPGVREGTNEQFF.

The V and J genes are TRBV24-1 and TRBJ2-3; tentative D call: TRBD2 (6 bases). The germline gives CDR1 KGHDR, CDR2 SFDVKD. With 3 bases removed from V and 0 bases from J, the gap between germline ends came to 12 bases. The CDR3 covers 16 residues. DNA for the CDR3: TGTGCCACCAGTGATCCGCGGGGCCCTAGCACAGATACGCAGTATTTT. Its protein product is CATSDPRGPSTDTQYF.

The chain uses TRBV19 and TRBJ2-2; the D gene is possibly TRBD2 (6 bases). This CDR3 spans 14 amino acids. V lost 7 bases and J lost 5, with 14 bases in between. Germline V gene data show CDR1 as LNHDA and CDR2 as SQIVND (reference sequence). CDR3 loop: CASTLRGGTGELFF. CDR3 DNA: TGTGCCAGTACCCTACGAGGAGGGACCGGGGAGCTGTTTTTT.

The CDR3 region has the DNA TGTGCCAGCACCTACTACGGGGGGGAAAAACTGTTTTTT. It codes for CASTYYGGEKLFF. The chain recombines TRBV6-6 with TRBJ1-4, with D possibly being TRBD1 (5 bases). The CDR3 totals 13 residues. Germline CDR1 reads MNHNY; CDR2 reads SVGAGI (reference sequence). The ends were cut back, 7 bases at V and 8 bases at J, with 14 bases in the middle.

CDR3 DNA: TGTGCCAGCTCACCAGGCCTACTAGCGGTACAAGAGACCCAGTACTTC. As protein: CASSPGLLAVQETQYF. The rearrangement links TRBV18 to TRBJ2-5, with 8 bases lining up with TRBD2. The CDR3 has 16 amino acids. Per the germline V gene, CDR1 is KGHSH and CDR2 is LQKENI. J lost 2 bases, V lost 2 bases, and 7 bases had no gene match.

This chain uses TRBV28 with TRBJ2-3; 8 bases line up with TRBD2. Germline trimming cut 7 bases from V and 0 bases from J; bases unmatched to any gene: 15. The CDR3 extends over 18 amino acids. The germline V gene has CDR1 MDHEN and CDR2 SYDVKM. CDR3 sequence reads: CASTPPYSGKISTDTQYF. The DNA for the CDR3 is TGTGCCAGCACCCCCCCTTATAGCGGGAAAATTAGCACAGATACGCAGTATTTT.

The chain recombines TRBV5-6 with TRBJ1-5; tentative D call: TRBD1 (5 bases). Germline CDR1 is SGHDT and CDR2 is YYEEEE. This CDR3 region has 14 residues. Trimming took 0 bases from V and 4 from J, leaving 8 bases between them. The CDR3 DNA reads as TGTGCCAGCAGCTTGGCACCAGGGAATCAGCCCCAGCATTTT. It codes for CASSLAPGNQPQHF.

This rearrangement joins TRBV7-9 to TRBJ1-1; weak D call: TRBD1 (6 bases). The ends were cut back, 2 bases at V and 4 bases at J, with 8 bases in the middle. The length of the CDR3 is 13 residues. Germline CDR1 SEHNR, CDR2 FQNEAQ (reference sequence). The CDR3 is CASSLMDSTEAFF. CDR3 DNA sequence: TGTGCCAGCAGCTTAATGGACAGCACTGAAGCTTTCTTT.

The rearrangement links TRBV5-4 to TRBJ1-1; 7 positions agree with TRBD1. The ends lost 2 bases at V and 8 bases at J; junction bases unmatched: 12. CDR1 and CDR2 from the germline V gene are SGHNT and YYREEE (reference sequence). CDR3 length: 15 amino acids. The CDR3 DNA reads TGTGCCAGCAGCTTAAGACAGGGTGCACTCGGGGAAGCTTTCTTT. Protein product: CASSLRQGALGEAFF.

The CDR3 bases are TGTGCCAGCAGGAAGGGAGTTTCCAATCAGCCCCAGCATTTT. Translating gives CASRKGVSNQPQHF. This chain links TRBV6-5 with TRBJ1-5; no clear D. Deletions cut 6 bases from V and 3 bases from J, with 12 bases between. This CDR3 comprises 14 residues. Germline V gene sequence: CDR1 MNHEY, CDR2 SVGAGI.

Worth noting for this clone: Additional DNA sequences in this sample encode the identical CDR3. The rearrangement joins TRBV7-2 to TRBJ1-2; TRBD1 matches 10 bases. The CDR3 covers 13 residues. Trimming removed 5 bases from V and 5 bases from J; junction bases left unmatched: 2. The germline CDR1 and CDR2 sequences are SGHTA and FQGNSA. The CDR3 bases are TGTGCCAGCAGCGCGGGACAGGGGTATGGCTACACCTTC. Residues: CASSAGQGYGYTF.

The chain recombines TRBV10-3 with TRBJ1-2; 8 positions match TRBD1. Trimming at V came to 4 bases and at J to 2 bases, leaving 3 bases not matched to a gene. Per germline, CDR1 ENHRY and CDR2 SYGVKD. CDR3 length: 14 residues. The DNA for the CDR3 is TGTGCCATCAGTGGACGGACAGGGAACTATGGCTACACCTTC. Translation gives CAISGRTGNYGYTF.

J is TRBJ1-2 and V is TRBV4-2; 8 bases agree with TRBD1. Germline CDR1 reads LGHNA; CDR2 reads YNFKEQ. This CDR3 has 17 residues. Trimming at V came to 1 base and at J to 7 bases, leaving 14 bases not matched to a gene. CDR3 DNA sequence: TGTGCCAGCAGCCAAGCTCGGGCGGGACAGGATTTTATTGGCTACACCTTC. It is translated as CASSQARAGQDFIGYTF.